These T cell receptor beta chains were read from a single sample in a study of T cells after posttransplantation cyclophosphamide. The table came from immunoSEQ multiplex PCR; TCRdb's copy has only in-frame clones and leaves some out. The profile shows about 21,000 clones, about 98% of them singletons. Sequencing used naive CD8+ T cells sorted from PBMCs. The receptor source for this set is a man between 40 and 49 years old in good health, CMV-negative, and a related stem cell transplant donor. The CDR3 runs from the conserved cysteine through the conserved F or W. The D gene is left open where the match is weak. Part of the rows lack a size; the others show once, few, many or a class for expanded clones.

d_call | clone_size | j_call | v_call | cdr3_length | cdr3_nt | cdr3_aa
TRBD2 | - | TRBJ2-1 | TRBV28 | 14 | TGTGCCAGCAGTTTAGTGGGAGCGGGGGATGAGCAGTTCTTC | CASSLVGAGDEQFF
TRBD1 | - | TRBJ2-7 | TRBV28 | 14 | TGTGCCAGCAGTTCGGGACAGGGAGCCTACGAGCAGTACTTC | CASSSGQGAYEQYF
TRBD1 | - | TRBJ1-5 | TRBV28 | 14 | TGTGCCAGCAGTTCGACAGGGAAGGGTCAGCCCCAGCATTTT | CASSSTGKGQPQHF
TRBD2 | - | TRBJ2-7 | TRBV7-8 | 15 | TGTGCCAGCAGCTTAGAACTAGCGGGAGCCTACGAGCAGTACTTC | CASSLELAGAYEQYF
- | once | TRBJ2-3 | TRBV5-1 | 15 | TGCGCCAGCAGCTTGACAGGCGCCCCCGGAGATACGCAGTATTTT | CASSLTGAPGDTQYF
- | - | TRBJ1-1 | TRBV7-8 | 13 | TGTGCCAGCAGCCCCAACTTGGACACTGAAGCTTTCTTT | CASSPNLDTEAFF
- | - | TRBJ2-3 | TRBV7-9 | 13 | TGTGCCAGCAGCCCAGGGGTCTCAGATACGCAGTATTTT | CASSPGVSDTQYF
- | - | TRBJ2-6 | TRBV4-1 | 19 | TGCGCCAGCAGCCAAGGCGCCGTTGGAGGAGGCCTGGGGGCCAACGTCCTGACTTTC | CASSQGAVGGGLGANVLTF
- | - | TRBJ2-1 | TRBV27 | 14 | TGTGCCAGCAGTTTGTCGGCGGGCGTAAATGAGCAGTTCTTC | CASSLSAGVNEQFF
- | - | TRBJ2-7 | TRBV4-1 | 16 | TGCGCCAGCAGCCAAGCTCCGGGACTCACCGCACGCGAGCAGTACTTC | CASSQAPGLTAREQYF
TRBD1 | - | TRBJ2-5 | TRBV6-6 | 16 | TGTGCCAGCAGTCAGGGGGTATGGGACCTCCGAGAGACCCAGTACTTC | CASSQGVWDLRETQYF
- | - | TRBJ2-2 | TRBV29-1 | 16 | TGCAGCGTTGATGGTACGGAGAGCTCGAACACCGGGGAGCTGTTTTTT | CSVDGTESSNTGELFF
TRBD2 | - | TRBJ2-7 | TRBV4-2 | 16 | TGTGCCAGCAGCCAGGAACTAGCGCCCCTAGGGTACGAGCAGTACTTC | CASSQELAPLGYEQYF
TRBD1 | - | TRBJ2-1 | TRBV4-3 | 15 | TGCGCCAGCAGCCAAGATCGGAACAGGGGAAATGAGCAGTTCTTC | CASSQDRNRGNEQFF
- | - | TRBJ1-1 | TRBV28 | 16 | TGTGCCAGCAGTTTAGGCAGACGACAGAGGAACACTGAAGCTTTCTTT | CASSLGRRQRNTEAFF
TRBD2 | - | TRBJ2-3 | TRBV28 | 18 | TGTGCCAGCAGTCTCCTACTCTCTAGCGGGAGAAGGACAGATACGCAGTATTTT | CASSLLLSSGRRTDTQYF
TRBD1 | - | TRBJ2-1 | TRBV11-2 | 15 | TGTGCCAGCAGCTCGGCCGGGACAGGGCACAATGAGCAGTTCTTC | CASSSAGTGHNEQFF
TRBD1 | - | TRBJ2-1 | TRBV6-5 | 15 | TGTGCCAGCAGTTACCGGGACAGGGTTTCCAATGAGCAGTTCTTC | CASSYRDRVSNEQFF
- | - | TRBJ1-2 | TRBV28 | 17 | TGTGCCACTATGGGGTGGGGTAGCGGGGCCTTCCTACAAGGCTACACCTTC | CATMGWGSGAFLQGYTF
- | - | TRBJ1-2 | TRBV4-2 | 15 | TGTGCCAGCAGCCAAGTCGAGGGGGGGTTGTCGGGCTACACCTTC | CASSQVEGGLSGYTF
- | - | TRBJ2-7 | TRBV27 | 14 | TGTGCCAGCAGTTTAAGAGGGTCTGTTTACGAGCAGTACTTC | CASSLRGSVYEQYF
- | - | TRBJ2-1 | TRBV28 | 17 | TGTGCCAGCAGTTTAGCCGATCATATGACTCCCACGAATGAGCAGTTCTTC | CASSLADHMTPTNEQFF
- | - | TRBJ2-6 | TRBV6-1 | 13 | TGTGCCAGCGTTGGAGCTGGGGCCAACGTCCTGACTTTC | CASVGAGANVLTF
- | - | TRBJ2-7 | TRBV27 | 15 | TGTGCCAGCAGTTTATCGGGCTTAGGGGACTACGAGCAGTACTTC | CASSLSGLGDYEQYF
TRBD2 | - | TRBJ2-1 | TRBV6-6 | 15 | TGTGCCAGCAGTTACATTAGCGGGAGAAGAGATGAGCAGTTCTTC | CASSYISGRRDEQFF
TRBD1 | - | TRBJ1-1 | TRBV5-1 | 14 | TGCGCCAGCAGCCCCGACAGGGAGGTCTCTGAAGCTTTCTTT | CASSPDREVSEAFF
TRBD1 | - | TRBJ1-2 | TRBV5-1 | 15 | TGCGCCAGCAGCTTGGACAGGGGGGGAAACTATGGCTACACCTTC | CASSLDRGGNYGYTF
TRBD2 | - | TRBJ2-5 | TRBV28 | 17 | TGTGCCAGCAGTTTACCCCACTGGCGGGAGAGGGGAGAGACCCAGTACTTC | CASSLPHWRERGETQYF
TRBD1 | - | TRBJ1-5 | TRBV7-9 | 16 | TGTGCCAGCAGCGCCGGGACAGGGACATCCAATCAGCCCCAGCATTTT | CASSAGTGTSNQPQHF
TRBD1 | - | TRBJ2-1 | TRBV9 | 16 | TGTGCCAGCAGCGTACCCCGGGACAGGGTGGACAATGAGCAGTTCTTC | CASSVPRDRVDNEQFF
TRBD1 | - | TRBJ1-1 | TRBV13 | 15 | TGTGCCAGCAGCCTCTCCGGACAGGGGAACACTGAAGCTTTCTTT | CASSLSGQGNTEAFF
- | - | TRBJ1-1 | TRBV25-1 | 13 | TGTGCCAGCAGTGAATTGAACGGGGGTGAAGCTTTCTTT | CASSELNGGEAFF
TRBD1 | - | TRBJ1-5 | TRBV28 | 14 | TGTGCCACAGGGGGGACAGGGATACCCCAGCCCCAGCATTTT | CATGGTGIPQPQHF
TRBD1 | - | TRBJ1-5 | TRBV4-1 | 17 | TGCGCCAGCAGCCAAGATCGAGACAGGGGTGAAAATCAGCCCCAGCATTTT | CASSQDRDRGENQPQHF
- | once | TRBJ2-1 | TRBV28 | 12 | TGTGCCAGCAGTCGCGACATTAGTGAGCAGTTCTTC | CASSRDISEQFF
TRBD1 | - | TRBJ2-1 | TRBV27 | 17 | TGTGCCAGCAATAATTTAGGGGGCGGCGGTGTCGTTAAGGAGCAGTTCTTC | CASNNLGGGGVVKEQFF
- | - | TRBJ2-7 | TRBV6-5 | 14 | TGTGCCAGCAGTTACGGGGCGGGGCTCTACGAGCAGTACTTC | CASSYGAGLYEQYF
TRBD1 | - | TRBJ1-1 | TRBV30 | 12 | TGTGCCTGGGGACAGGGGAACACTGAAGCTTTCTTT | CAWGQGNTEAFF
TRBD2 | - | TRBJ2-7 | TRBV10-3 | 17 | TGTGCCAAGGGGACTAGCGGGAGGAGGGCCAGTGGGAACGAGCAGTACTTC | CAKGTSGRRASGNEQYF
TRBD1 | - | TRBJ2-7 | TRBV5-4 | 14 | TGTGCCAGCAGCTTGGGACAGGGGGCGTACGAGCAGTACTTC | CASSLGQGAYEQYF
TRBD1 | - | TRBJ2-7 | TRBV7-9 | 14 | TGTGCCAGCAGCTTGGACAGGGGGACCTACGAGCAGTACTTC | CASSLDRGTYEQYF
- | - | TRBJ2-3 | TRBV10-3 | 16 | TGTGCCATCAGTGAGTCAGGTGGGCGGGACACAGATACGCAGTATTTT | CAISESGGRDTDTQYF
- | - | TRBJ2-1 | TRBV2 | 14 | TGTGCCAGCAGGGAGGTGAGCTCCTACAATGAGCAGTTCTTC | CASREVSSYNEQFF
- | - | TRBJ2-7 | TRBV5-1 | 14 | TGCGCCAGCAGCTTCGCGACTAGTTTGGACGAGCAGTACTTC | CASSFATSLDEQYF
TRBD1 | once | TRBJ1-5 | TRBV7-2 | 17 | TGTGCCAGCAGCTTAAAGGGGGCCTACGGTAGCAATCAGCCCCAGCATTTT | CASSLKGAYGSNQPQHF
TRBD2 | - | TRBJ2-7 | TRBV4-2 | 17 | TGTGCCAGCAGCCATGACACGACTAGCGGGAGTCCCTTTGAGCAGTACTTC | CASSHDTTSGSPFEQYF
- | - | TRBJ1-5 | TRBV7-2 | 14 | TGTGCCAGCAGCGTCAGGGTAGGTGATCAGCCCCAGCATTTT | CASSVRVGDQPQHF
TRBD1 | - | TRBJ2-7 | TRBV19 | 14 | TGTGCCAGTAGCCAACAGGGGAAGCACTACGAGCAGTACTTC | CASSQQGKHYEQYF
TRBD2 | - | TRBJ2-2 | TRBV4-3 | 18 | TGCGCCAGCAGCCTCACCCTGCTAGCGGGCGCGAACACCGGGGAGCTGTTTTTT | CASSLTLLAGANTGELFF
- | once | TRBJ2-1 | TRBV6-6 | 13 | TGTGCCAGCAGTTACTCAATACCCTCAGGGCAGTTCTTC | CASSYSIPSGQFF
- | - | TRBJ2-7 | TRBV5-6 | 12 | TGTGCCAGCAGCTTATATAGCAGCGAGCAGTACTTC | CASSLYSSEQYF
TRBD2 | - | TRBJ2-3 | TRBV18 | 16 | TGTGCCAGCTCACCCTATAGCGGGACTAGCACAGATACGCAGTATTTT | CASSPYSGTSTDTQYF
- | few | TRBJ1-1 | TRBV11-2 | 11 | TGTGCCAGCAGCACACAGACTGAAGCTTTCTTT | CASSTQTEAFF
- | - | TRBJ2-2 | TRBV28 | 16 | TGTGCCAGCAGTTCCCGACCCACAGGGTACACCGGGGAGCTGTTTTTT | CASSSRPTGYTGELFF
- | - | TRBJ2-7 | TRBV4-1 | 13 | TGCGCCAGCAGCCAATCCCTTTATTACGAGCAGTACTTC | CASSQSLYYEQYF
- | - | TRBJ2-2 | TRBV7-6 | 15 | TGTGCCAGCAGCTTAGCAGGGAGCGGCACCGGGGAGCTGTTTTTT | CASSLAGSGTGELFF
- | - | TRBJ1-1 | TRBV7-9 | 12 | TGTGCCAGCAGCCCAGGACAGAATGAAGCTTTCTTT | CASSPGQNEAFF